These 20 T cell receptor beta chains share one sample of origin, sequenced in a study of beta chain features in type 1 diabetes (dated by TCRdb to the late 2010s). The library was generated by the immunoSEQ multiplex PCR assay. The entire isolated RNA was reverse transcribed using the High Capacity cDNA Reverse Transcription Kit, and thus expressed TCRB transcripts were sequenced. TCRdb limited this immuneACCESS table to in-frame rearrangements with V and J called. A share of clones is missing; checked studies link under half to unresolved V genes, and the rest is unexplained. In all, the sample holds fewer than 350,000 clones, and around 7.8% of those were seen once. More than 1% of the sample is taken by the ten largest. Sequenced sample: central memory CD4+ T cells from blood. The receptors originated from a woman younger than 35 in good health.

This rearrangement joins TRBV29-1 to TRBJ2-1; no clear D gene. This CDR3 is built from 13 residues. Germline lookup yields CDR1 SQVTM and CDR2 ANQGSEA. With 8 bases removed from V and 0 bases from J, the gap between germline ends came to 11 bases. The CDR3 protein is CSFCRHSYNEQFF. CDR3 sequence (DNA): TGCAGCTTCTGTAGGCACTCCTACAATGAGCAGTTCTTC.

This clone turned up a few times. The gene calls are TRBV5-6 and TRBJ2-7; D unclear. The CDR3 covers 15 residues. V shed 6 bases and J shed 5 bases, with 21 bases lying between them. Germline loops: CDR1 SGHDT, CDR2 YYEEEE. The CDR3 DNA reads TGTGCCAGCACCTTAAACGCCGGCTACCGACACGAGCAGTACTTC. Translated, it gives CASTLNAGYRHEQYF.

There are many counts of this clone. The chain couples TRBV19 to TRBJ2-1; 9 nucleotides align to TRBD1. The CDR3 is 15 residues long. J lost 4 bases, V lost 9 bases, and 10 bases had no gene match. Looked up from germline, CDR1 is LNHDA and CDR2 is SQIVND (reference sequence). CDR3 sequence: CASGPRDRDYNEQFF. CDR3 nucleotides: TGTGCCAGCGGACCCCGGGACAGGGATTACAATGAGCAGTTCTTC.

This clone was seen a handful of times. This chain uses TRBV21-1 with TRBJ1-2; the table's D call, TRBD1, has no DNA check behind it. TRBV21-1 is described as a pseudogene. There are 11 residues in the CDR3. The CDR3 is CATQNNYGYTF. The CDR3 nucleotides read TGTGCCACCCAGAATAACTATGGCTACACCTTC.

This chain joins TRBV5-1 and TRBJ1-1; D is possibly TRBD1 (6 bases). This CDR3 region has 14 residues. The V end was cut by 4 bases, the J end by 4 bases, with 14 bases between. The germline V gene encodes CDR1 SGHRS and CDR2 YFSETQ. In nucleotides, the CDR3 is TGCGCCAGCAGCGCTCAGGGGTGGAGCACTGAAGCTTTCTTT. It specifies CASSAQGWSTEAFF.

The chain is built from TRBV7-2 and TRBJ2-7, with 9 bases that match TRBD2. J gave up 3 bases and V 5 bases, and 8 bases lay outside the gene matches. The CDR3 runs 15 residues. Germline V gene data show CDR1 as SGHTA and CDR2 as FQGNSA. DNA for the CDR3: TGTGCCAGCAGCGGCTTTGGCGGGAGGGACTACGAGCAGTACTTC. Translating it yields CASSGFGGRDYEQYF. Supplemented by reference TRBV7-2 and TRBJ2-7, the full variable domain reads GAGVSQSPSNKVTEKGKDVELRCDPISGHTALYWYRQSLGQGLEFLIYFQGNSAPDKSGLPSDRFSAERTGGSVSTLTIQRTQQEDSAVYLCASSGFGGRDYEQYFGPGTRLTVT.

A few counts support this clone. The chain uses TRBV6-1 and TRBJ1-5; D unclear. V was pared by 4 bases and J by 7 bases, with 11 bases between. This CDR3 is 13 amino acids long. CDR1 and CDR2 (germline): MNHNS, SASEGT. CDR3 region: CASSAARPQPQHF. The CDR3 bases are TGTGCCAGCAGTGCCGCCCGCCCCCAGCCCCAGCATTTT.

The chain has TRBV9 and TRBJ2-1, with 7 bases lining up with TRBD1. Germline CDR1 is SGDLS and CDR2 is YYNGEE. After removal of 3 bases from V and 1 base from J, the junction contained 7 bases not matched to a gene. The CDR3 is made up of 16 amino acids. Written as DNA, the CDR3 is TGTGCCAGCAGCGGCCCCCCAGGGGGTTCCTACAATGAGCAGTTCTTC. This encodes CASSGPPGGSYNEQFF. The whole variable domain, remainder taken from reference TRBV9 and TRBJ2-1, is DSGVTQTPKHLITATGQRVTLRCSPRSGDLSVYWYQQSLDQGLQFLIQYYNGEERAKGNILERFSAQQFPDLHSELNLSSLELGDSALYFCASSGPPGGSYNEQFFGPGTRLTVL.

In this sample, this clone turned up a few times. The CDR3 region is CASSRDRGQSPLHF. The CDR3 DNA follows: TGTGCCAGCAGCCGCGACAGGGGGCAATCACCCCTCCACTTT. V gene TRBV7-8 combines with J gene TRBJ1-6; 10 bases are shared with TRBD1. This CDR3 has 14 residues. Germline lookup yields CDR1 SGHVS and CDR2 FQNEAQ. V trimming: 5 bases; J trimming: 10 bases; junction bases outside the gene matches: 5.

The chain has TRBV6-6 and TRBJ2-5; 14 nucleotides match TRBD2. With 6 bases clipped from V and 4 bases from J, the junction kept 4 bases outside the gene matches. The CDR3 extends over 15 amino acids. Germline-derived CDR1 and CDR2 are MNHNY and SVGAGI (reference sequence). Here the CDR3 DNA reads TGTGCCAGCAGACCGGGACTAGCGGGGGTAGAGACCCAGTACTTC. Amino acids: CASRPGLAGVETQYF.

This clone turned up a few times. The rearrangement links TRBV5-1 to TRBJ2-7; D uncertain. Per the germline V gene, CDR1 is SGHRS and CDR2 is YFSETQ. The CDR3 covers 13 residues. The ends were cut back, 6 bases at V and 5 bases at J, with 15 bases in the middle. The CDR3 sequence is CASNPDSADEQYF. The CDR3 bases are TGCGCCAGCAACCCGGATTCCGCGGACGAGCAGTACTTC.

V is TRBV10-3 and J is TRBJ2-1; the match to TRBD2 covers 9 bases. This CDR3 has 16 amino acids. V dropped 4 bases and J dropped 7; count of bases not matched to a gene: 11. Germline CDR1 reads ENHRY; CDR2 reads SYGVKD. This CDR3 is CAISGALAGTSNEQFF. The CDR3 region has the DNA TGTGCCATCAGTGGGGCCCTAGCGGGGACTTCTAATGAGCAGTTCTTC.

In nucleotides, the CDR3 is TGTGCCAGCTCCCGACTACCTGCCGGGGGGGCCGACACCGGGGAGCTGTTTTTT. Translated, it gives CASSRLPAGGADTGELFF. This chain connects TRBV18 to TRBJ2-2; 8 bases match TRBD2. The CDR3 spans 18 residues. CDR1 and CDR2 from the germline V gene are KGHSH and LQKENI. J was trimmed by 3 bases and V by 6 bases; bases with no gene match: 15.

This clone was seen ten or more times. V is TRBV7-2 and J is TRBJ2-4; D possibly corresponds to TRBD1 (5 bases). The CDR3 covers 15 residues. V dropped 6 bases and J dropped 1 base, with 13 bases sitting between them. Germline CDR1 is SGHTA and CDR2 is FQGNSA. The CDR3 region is CASRPMAGAKNIQYF. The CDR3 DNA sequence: TGTGCCAGCAGGCCAATGGCAGGGGCCAAAAACATTCAGTACTTC.

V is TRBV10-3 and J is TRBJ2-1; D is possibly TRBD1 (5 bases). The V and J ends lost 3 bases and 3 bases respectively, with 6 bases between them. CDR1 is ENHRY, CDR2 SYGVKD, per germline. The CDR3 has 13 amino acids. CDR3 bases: TGTGCCATCAGTGACAGGGTCTACAATGAGCAGTTCTTC. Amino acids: CAISDRVYNEQFF.

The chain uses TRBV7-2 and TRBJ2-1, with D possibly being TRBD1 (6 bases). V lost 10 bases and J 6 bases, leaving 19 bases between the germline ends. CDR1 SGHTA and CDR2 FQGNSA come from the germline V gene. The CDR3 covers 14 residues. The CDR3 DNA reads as TGTGCCACTGAACAGGGACAAAGGGGCAATGAGCAGTTCTTC. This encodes CATEQGQRGNEQFF.

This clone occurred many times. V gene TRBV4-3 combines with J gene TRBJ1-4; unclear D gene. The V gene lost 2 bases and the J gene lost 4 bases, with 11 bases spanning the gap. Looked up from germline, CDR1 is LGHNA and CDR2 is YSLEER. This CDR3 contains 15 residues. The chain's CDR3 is CASSQNNGDNEKLFF. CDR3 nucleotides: TGCGCCAGCAGCCAAAACAACGGGGATAATGAAAAACTGTTTTTT.

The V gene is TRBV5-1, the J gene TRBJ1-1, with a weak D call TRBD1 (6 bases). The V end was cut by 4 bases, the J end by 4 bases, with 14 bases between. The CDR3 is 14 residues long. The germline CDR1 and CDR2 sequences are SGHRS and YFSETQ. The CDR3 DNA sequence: TGCGCCAGCAGCCCCAGACAGGAGTCCACTGAAGCTTTCTTT. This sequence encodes CASSPRQESTEAFF.

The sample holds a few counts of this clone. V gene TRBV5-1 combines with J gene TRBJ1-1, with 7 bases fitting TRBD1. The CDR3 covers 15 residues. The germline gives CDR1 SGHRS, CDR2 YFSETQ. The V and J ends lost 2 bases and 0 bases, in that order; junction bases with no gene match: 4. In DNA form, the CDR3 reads TGCGCCAGCAGCTTCAGGGGGTCCATGAACACTGAAGCTTTCTTT. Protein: CASSFRGSMNTEAFF.

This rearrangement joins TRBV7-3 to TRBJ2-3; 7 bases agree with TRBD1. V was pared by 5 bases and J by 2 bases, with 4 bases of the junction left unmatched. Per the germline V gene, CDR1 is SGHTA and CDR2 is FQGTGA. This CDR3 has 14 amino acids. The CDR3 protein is CASSPGQDTDTQYF. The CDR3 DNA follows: TGTGCCAGCAGCCCCGGACAGGACACAGATACGCAGTATTTT. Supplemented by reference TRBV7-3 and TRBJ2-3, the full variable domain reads GAGVSQTPSNKVTEKGKYVELRCDPISGHTALYWYRQSLGQGPEFLIYFQGTGAADDSGLPNDRFFAVRPEGSVSTLKIQRTERGDSAVYLCASSPGQDTDTQYFGPGTRLTVL.